What follows is one TCR gamma chain and its context. What it binds is unknown. This sample was included in a study of Vδ1+ human thymocytes. Whole-study results and caveats: Thymic delta-chain repertoires held 15% to 20% Vdelta2 sequences and few Vdelta3, despite high sort purity. Highly polyclonal TRG and TRD repertoires with Gaussian CDR3 length distributions appeared in thymus.

Extracted RNA was reverse transcribed into cDNA. Pooled V-gene forward primers with one constant-region reverse primer generated the CDR3 amplicons by multiplex PCR. TCRdb re-analyzed the multiplex PCR reads via CATT. The sample has tens of thousands of gamma-chain clones, about 19% seen once; the top ten hold roughly 2%. V shed 3 bases, J shed 0 bases, and the junction held 7 bases outside the gene matches. This CDR3 has 16 amino acids. Germline V gives CDR1 VTNTFY, CDR2 YDVSTARD (reference sequence). Sequenced material: Vdelta1+ gamma-delta thymocytes from the thymus. Subset meaning: FACS-sorted CD3+ TCRalphabeta- TCRVdelta1+ TCRVdelta2- thymocytes. The clonotype was recovered from a girl less than two years old who had congenital heart surgery. The genes are TRGV3 and TRGJP1. CDR3 nucleotide sequence: TGTGCCACCTGGGACGGGACCGATACCACTGGTTGGTTCAAGATATTT. Translation: CATWDGTDTTGWFKIF.